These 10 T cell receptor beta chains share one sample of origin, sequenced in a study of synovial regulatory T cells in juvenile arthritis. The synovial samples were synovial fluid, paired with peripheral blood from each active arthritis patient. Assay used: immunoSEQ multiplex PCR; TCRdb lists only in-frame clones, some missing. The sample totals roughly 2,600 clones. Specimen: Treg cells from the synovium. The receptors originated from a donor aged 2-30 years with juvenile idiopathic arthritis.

CDR3 sequence: CASSPLSRGGYGYTF. The V and J genes are TRBV28 and TRBJ1-2. There are 15 residues in the CDR3. The entry carries no DNA sequence. Germline loops: CDR1 MDHEN, CDR2 SYDVKM.

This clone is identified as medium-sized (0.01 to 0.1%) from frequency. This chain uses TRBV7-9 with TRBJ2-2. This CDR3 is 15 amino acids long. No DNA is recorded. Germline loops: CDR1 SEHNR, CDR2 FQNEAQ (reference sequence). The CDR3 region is CASSLVGFRTGELFF.

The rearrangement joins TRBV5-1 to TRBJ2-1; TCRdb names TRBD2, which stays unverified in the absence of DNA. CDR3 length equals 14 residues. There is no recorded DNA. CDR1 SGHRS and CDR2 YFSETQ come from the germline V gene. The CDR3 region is CASSPGSSYNEQFF.

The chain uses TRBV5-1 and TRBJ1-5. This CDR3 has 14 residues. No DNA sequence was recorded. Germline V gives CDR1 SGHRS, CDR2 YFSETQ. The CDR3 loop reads CASSLVGGVQPQHF. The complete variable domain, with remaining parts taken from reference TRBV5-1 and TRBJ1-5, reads KAGVTQTPRYLIKTRGQQVTLSCSPISGHRSVSWYQQTPGQGLQFLFEYFSETQRNKGNFPGRFSGRQFSNSRSEMNVSTLELGDSALYLCASSLVGGVQPQHFGDGTRLSIL.

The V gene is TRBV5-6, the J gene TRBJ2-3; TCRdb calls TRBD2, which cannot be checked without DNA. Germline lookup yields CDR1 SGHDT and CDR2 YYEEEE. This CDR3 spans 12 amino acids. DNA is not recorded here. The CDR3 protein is CASRLGWDTQYF.

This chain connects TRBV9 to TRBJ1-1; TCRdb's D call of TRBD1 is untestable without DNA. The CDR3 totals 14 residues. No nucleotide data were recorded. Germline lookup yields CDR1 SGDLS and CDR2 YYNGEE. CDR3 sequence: CASRRDTTNTEAFF.

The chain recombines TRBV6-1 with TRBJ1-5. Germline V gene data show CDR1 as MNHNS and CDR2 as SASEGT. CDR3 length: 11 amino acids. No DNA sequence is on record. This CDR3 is CASSDIQPQHF.

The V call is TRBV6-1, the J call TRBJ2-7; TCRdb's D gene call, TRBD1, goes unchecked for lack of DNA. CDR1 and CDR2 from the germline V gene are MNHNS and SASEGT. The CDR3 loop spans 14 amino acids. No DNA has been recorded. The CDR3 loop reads CASSEAGQGYEQYF.

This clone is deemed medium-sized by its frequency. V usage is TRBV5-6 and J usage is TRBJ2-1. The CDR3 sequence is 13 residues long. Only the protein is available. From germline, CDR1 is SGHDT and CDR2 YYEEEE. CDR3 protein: CASRYLLGNEQFF.

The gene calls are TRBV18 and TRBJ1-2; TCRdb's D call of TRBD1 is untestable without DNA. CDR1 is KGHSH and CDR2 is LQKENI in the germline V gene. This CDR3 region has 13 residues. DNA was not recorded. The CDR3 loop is CASSPNSKDGYTF.